This TCR beta chain is from a study of blood T cell repertoires in COVID-19. Study at large: Sites across the United States, Italy and Spain contributed samples from acute and convalescent COVID-19.

Germline CDR1 is KGHSH and CDR2 is LQKENI. CDR3 length equals 15 residues. V was shortened by 3 bases and J by 4 bases, with 15 bases between the two germline ends. The table came from immunoSEQ multiplex PCR; TCRdb's copy has only in-frame clones and leaves some out. The repertoire holds a few hundred thousand clones, with just under 90% as singletons. Cohort placement rested on clinical history that participants reported themselves. The sequenced sample consisted of PBMCs or T cells enriched from blood (not recorded which). V is TRBV18 and J is TRBJ1-2; maybe TRBD1 (6 bases). This TCR derives from a woman aged 45-60 years who had recovered from COVID-19. The DNA of the CDR3 is TGTGCCAGCTCACCGAGCACAGGGCTTTCCTATGGCTACACCTTC. It encodes CASSPSTGLSYGYTF.